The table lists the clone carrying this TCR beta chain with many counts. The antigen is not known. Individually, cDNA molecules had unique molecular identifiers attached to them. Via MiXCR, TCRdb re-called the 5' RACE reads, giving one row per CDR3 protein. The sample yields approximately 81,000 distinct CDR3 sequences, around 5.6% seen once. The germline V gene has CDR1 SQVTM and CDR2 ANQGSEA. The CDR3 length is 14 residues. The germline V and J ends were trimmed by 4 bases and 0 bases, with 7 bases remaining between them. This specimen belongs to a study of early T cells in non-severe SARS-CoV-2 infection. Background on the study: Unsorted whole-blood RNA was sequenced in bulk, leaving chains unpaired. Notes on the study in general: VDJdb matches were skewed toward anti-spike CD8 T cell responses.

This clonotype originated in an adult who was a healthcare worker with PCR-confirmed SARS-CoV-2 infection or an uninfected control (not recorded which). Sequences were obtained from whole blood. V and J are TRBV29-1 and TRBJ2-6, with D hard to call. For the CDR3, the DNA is TGCAGCGTTGGCGTGTACTCTGGGGCCAACGTCCTGACTTTC. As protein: CSVGVYSGANVLTF.